The 17 T cell receptor beta chains below were found in one sample sequenced in a study of cytomegalovirus exposure and HLA in healthy donors. The study ran its PCR with 60 Vbeta and 13 Jbeta primers. TCRdb's table, derived via immunoSEQ multiplex PCR, lists solely in-frame clones and lacks some. Seen here are 100,000 or so clones, 75% to 85% observed once, and the top ten hold roughly 1.9%. The material sequenced was PBMCs. The origin of the receptors is a man younger than 45 in good health and CMV-seronegative.

This sequence joins TRBV10-2 and TRBJ2-7, with TRBD1 as a possible D gene (6 bases). Germline CDR1 is WSHSY and CDR2 is SAAADI. V lost 6 bases to trimming and J lost 6 bases, with 12 bases between them. This CDR3 has 12 residues. CDR3 sequence reads: CASRQGISEQYF. CDR3 bases: TGCGCCAGCAGACAGGGAATAAGCGAGCAGTACTTC.

The chain has TRBV10-3 and TRBJ1-2; no definite D call. The CDR3 sequence is 12 residues long. Trimming shortened V by 2 bases and J by 6 bases, and 7 bases separated the two germline ends. From germline, CDR1 is ENHRY and CDR2 SYGVKD. In nucleotides, the CDR3 is TGTGCCATCAGTGAGGAGGGAAATGGCTACACCTTC. The encoded protein is CAISEEGNGYTF.

This chain uses TRBV2 with TRBJ2-7; tentative D call: TRBD2 (6 bases). The CDR3 loop spans 12 amino acids. Germline values: CDR1 SNHLY, CDR2 FYNNEI. Trimming stripped 5 bases from V and 6 bases from J, with 11 bases between. The CDR3, as DNA: TGTGCCAGCAGTCAACCGGGGGTCGAGCAGTACTTC. It translates to CASSQPGVEQYF.

The chain is built from TRBV27 and TRBJ2-1; D may be TRBD2 (7 bases). CDR1 MNHEY and CDR2 SMNVEV come from the germline V gene (reference sequence). The ends were cut back, 5 bases at V and 7 bases at J, with 15 bases in the middle. There are 14 residues in the CDR3. CDR3: CASSRRGAGNEQFF. Written as DNA, the CDR3 is TGTGCCAGCAGTAGACGGGGGGCTGGGAATGAGCAGTTCTTC.

The rearrangement links TRBV7-2 to TRBJ2-1, with 15 positions matching TRBD2. Trimming removed 4 bases from V and 4 bases from J; junction bases left unmatched: 2. CDR1 and CDR2 from the germline V gene are SGHTA and FQGNSA. This CDR3 is built from 16 residues. The CDR3 nucleotides read TGTGCCAGCAGCTCGGGACTAGCGGGAGGTTACAATGAGCAGTTCTTC. Residues: CASSSGLAGGYNEQFF. The entire variable domain, with the rest obtained from reference TRBV7-2 and TRBJ2-1, is as follows: GAGVSQSPSNKVTEKGKDVELRCDPISGHTALYWYRQSLGQGLEFLIYFQGNSAPDKSGLPSDRFSAERTGGSVSTLTIQRTQQEDSAVYLCASSSGLAGGYNEQFFGPGTRLTVL.

This sequence joins TRBV15 and TRBJ2-1; 12 bases map to TRBD2. Germline V gene data show CDR1 as LNHNV and CDR2 as YYDKDF (reference sequence). This CDR3 spans 16 amino acids. Trimming removed 3 bases from V and 6 bases from J; junction bases left unmatched: 6. CDR3 amino acids: CATSRASGRAANEQFF. In DNA form, the CDR3 reads TGTGCCACCAGCAGGGCTAGCGGGAGGGCCGCCAATGAGCAGTTCTTC.

This chain uses TRBV5-1 with TRBJ2-5; TRBD1 matches at 9 bases. The end of the DNA aligns better with TRBJ2-7, so the J call may be wrong. CDR1 SGHRS and CDR2 YFSETQ come from the germline V gene. The CDR3 runs 15 residues. The CDR3 loop reads CASSLWTGDVNEQYF. The DNA of the CDR3 is TGCGCCAGCAGCTTGTGGACAGGGGATGTCAACGAGCAGTACTTC.

This chain uses TRBV4-1 with TRBJ2-3; D might be TRBD2 (7 bases). The CDR3 loop spans 15 amino acids. V was trimmed by 0 bases and J by 7 bases, leaving 14 bases between them. Germline lookup yields CDR1 MGHRA and CDR2 YSYEKL. DNA for the CDR3: TGCGCCAGCAGCCAAGAACAAGGGGGGGGGTATACGCAGTATTTT. Its translation is CASSQEQGGGYTQYF.

This chain links TRBV21-1 with TRBJ1-2; TRBD1 reflects the table's D call only, with no check against the DNA. TRBV21-1 is recorded as a pseudogene. The CDR3 totals 14 residues. The CDR3 here is CAEGQGAFKNGYTF. The CDR3 bases are TGTGCGGAGGGACAGGGGGCGTTTAAGAATGGCTACACCTTC.

The chain has TRBV5-1 and TRBJ2-1; 10 bases line up with TRBD2. The germline gives CDR1 SGHRS, CDR2 YFSETQ. Germline trimming cut 3 bases from V and 0 bases from J; bases unmatched to any gene: 9. The CDR3 consists of 18 residues. CDR3 nucleotides: TGCGCCAGCAGCTCCGGGACTAGCGCCGCCAGCTCCTACAATGAGCAGTTCTTC. As protein: CASSSGTSAASSYNEQFF.

This chain joins TRBV18 and TRBJ2-5, with 7 bases identical to TRBD2. CDR3 length equals 14 residues. V trimming: 3 bases; J trimming: 1 base; junction bases outside the gene matches: 2. In germline, CDR1 is KGHSH, CDR2 LQKENI. For the CDR3, the DNA is TGTGCCAGCTCACCCGGGACTACCCAAGAGACCCAGTACTTC. As protein: CASSPGTTQETQYF.

A note on this clone: This specimen includes other DNA sequences encoding the same CDR3. This chain joins TRBV7-6 and TRBJ1-5, with 7 bases aligning to TRBD1. CDR1 is SGHVS and CDR2 is FNYEAQ in the germline V gene. This CDR3 has 14 residues. V shed 1 base and J 4 bases; nucleotides not matched to a gene: 1. Here the CDR3 reads CASSLEQGNQPQHF. CDR3 nucleotide sequence: TGTGCCAGCAGCTTAGAACAGGGGAATCAGCCCCAGCATTTT.

The chain recombines TRBV4-2 with TRBJ2-1, with D possibly TRBD1 on 5 matching bases. This CDR3 comprises 18 residues. V lost 1 base and J 8 bases, leaving 24 bases between the germline ends. The germline V gene has CDR1 LGHNA and CDR2 YNFKEQ. CDR3 amino acids: CASSQVFLTGSIRDEQFF. As DNA, the CDR3 is TGTGCCAGCAGCCAAGTTTTTCTTACAGGCAGTATTCGGGATGAGCAGTTCTTC.

V and J are TRBV9 and TRBJ2-5; 7 positions agree with TRBD1. CDR1 and CDR2 from the germline V gene are SGDLS and YYNGEE. This CDR3 has 15 residues. With 4 bases clipped from V and 1 base from J, the junction kept 7 bases outside the gene matches. DNA for the CDR3: TGTGCCAGCAGCTCCGGCAGGGGGATCCAAGAGACCCAGTACTTC. It codes for CASSSGRGIQETQYF.

This chain links TRBV5-1 with TRBJ2-2; 7 bases map to TRBD1. Trimming removed 4 bases from V and 4 bases from J; junction bases left unmatched: 16. The length of the CDR3 is 18 residues. Germline-derived CDR1 and CDR2 are SGHRS and YFSETQ. CDR3 protein: CASSRTGQPLRGTGELFF. In nucleotides, the CDR3 is TGCGCCAGCAGCCGGACGGGACAGCCATTGAGAGGCACCGGGGAGCTGTTTTTT.

The chain recombines TRBV28 with TRBJ1-4; D might be TRBD1 (6 bases). Trimming took 10 bases from V and 5 from J, leaving 17 bases between them. Germline assignment: CDR1 MDHEN and CDR2 SYDVKM. This CDR3 has 14 amino acids. The CDR3 sequence is CATHQRTDNEKLFF. The CDR3 coding sequence is TGTGCCACACACCAAAGGACAGACAATGAAAAACTGTTTTTT.

A single count supports this clone. The rearrangement uses TRBV18 and TRBJ1-1; D unresolved. This CDR3 is 13 amino acids long. The germline V and J ends were trimmed by 3 bases and 3 bases, with 8 bases remaining between them. CDR1 and CDR2 from the germline V gene are KGHSH and LQKENI. In DNA, the CDR3 is TGTGCCAGCTCACCCAAAGGAGACACTGAAGCTTTCTTT. This gives the protein CASSPKGDTEAFF. The full variable domain, its missing parts supplied by reference TRBV18 and TRBJ1-1, is NAGVMQNPRHLVRRRGQEARLRCSPMKGHSHVYWYRQLPEEGLKFMVYLQKENIIDESGMPKERFSAEFPKEGPSILRIQQVVRGDSAAYFCASSPKGDTEAFFGQGTRLTVV.